Below, 7 T cell receptor beta chains from the same sample are listed, as sequenced in a study of blood T cell repertoires in COVID-19. The data were produced by immunoSEQ multiplex PCR, yet TCRdb's version contains in-frame clones alone and is incomplete. The sample yields fewer than 300,000 clones, 91% seen once. Sequenced material: peripheral blood. Receptor source: a woman in her 30s with COVID-19, enrolled during active disease.

The chain combines TRBV6-5 with TRBJ2-5; D unclear. Germline assignment: CDR1 MNHEY and CDR2 SVGAGI. There are 11 residues in the CDR3. Trimming took 5 bases from V and 5 from J, leaving 6 bases between them. For the CDR3, the DNA is TGTGCCAGCAGTCAACGGGAGACCCAGTACTTC. This sequence encodes CASSQRETQYF.

This sequence joins TRBV6-4 and TRBJ1-3; D perhaps matches TRBD1 (6 bases). CDR1 is MRHNA and CDR2 is SNTAGT in the germline V gene. The CDR3 sequence is 16 residues long. Between the trimmed V and J ends, which lost 0 bases and 7 bases, there was a span of 16 bases. The CDR3 sequence is CASSDSTTGTGNTIYF. Written as DNA, the CDR3 is TGTGCCAGCAGTGACTCAACGACAGGTACCGGGAACACCATATATTTT.

This clone was observed a handful of times. The chain is built from TRBV5-1 and TRBJ2-7; the D gene is possibly TRBD2 (8 bases). Germline CDR1 and CDR2: SGHRS and YFSETQ. V shed 4 bases and J shed 4 bases, with 15 bases lying between them. This CDR3 comprises 14 residues. The CDR3 reads CASSREGQRYEQYF. CDR3 DNA: TGCGCCAGCAGCCGGGAGGGACAGAGGTACGAGCAGTACTTC. The whole variable domain, remainder taken from reference TRBV5-1 and TRBJ2-7, is KAGVTQTPRYLIKTRGQQVTLSCSPISGHRSVSWYQQTPGQGLQFLFEYFSETQRNKGNFPGRFSGRQFSNSRSEMNVSTLELGDSALYLCASSREGQRYEQYFGPGTRLTVT.

This chain uses TRBV6-5 with TRBJ1-2; D may be TRBD1 (5 bases). Trimming removed 5 bases from V and 3 bases from J, with 13 bases in between. The CDR3 is 14 amino acids. From germline, CDR1 is MNHEY and CDR2 SVGAGI. The DNA for the CDR3 is TGTGCCAGCAGTCCACGGGACTCCTACTATGGCTACACCTTC. It is translated as CASSPRDSYYGYTF.

The chain has TRBV10-1 and TRBJ2-1; 7 nucleotides line up with TRBD2. This CDR3 is built from 12 residues. CDR1 is WNHNN and CDR2 is SYGVQD in the germline V gene (reference sequence). V was pared by 6 bases and J by 10 bases, with 6 bases of the junction left unmatched. The CDR3 is CASRYAGVEQFF. CDR3 sequence (DNA): TGCGCCAGCAGATACGCGGGAGTCGAGCAGTTCTTC.

V gene TRBV10-3 combines with J gene TRBJ1-1; a weak D match, TRBD1 (6 bases). Germline loops: CDR1 ENHRY, CDR2 SYGVKD. V lost 6 bases and J lost 2, with 19 bases in between. The CDR3 runs 16 residues. The CDR3 region is CAIRPHHGTLNTEAFF. CDR3 bases: TGTGCCATCAGACCACACCACGGGACACTTAACACTGAAGCTTTCTTT.

This sequence joins TRBV19 and TRBJ1-5, with D uncertain. The length of the CDR3 is 12 residues. The germline gives CDR1 LNHDA, CDR2 SQIVND (reference sequence). Trimming shortened V by 7 bases and J by 3 bases, and 7 bases separated the two germline ends. CDR3 nucleotide sequence: TGTGCCAGTAAAGAGATCAATCAGCCCCAGCATTTT. It yields the protein CASKEINQPQHF.